This T cell receptor beta chain was identified during a study of regulatory T cells in long-lasting Graves disease. Time point indicated: persistent/refractory GD, antithyroid drugs over 5 years with positive TRAb. Extracted PBMC RNA gave rise to the TCR library. This CDR3 is 22 amino acids long. V gave up 2 bases and J gave up 1 base; unmatched junction bases: 17. Per germline, CDR1 SGHTA and CDR2 FQGNSA. TCR beta libraries were built with iRepertoire HTBI primers and Arm-PCR of CDR3 regions. TCRdb reprocessed the multiplex PCR reads with MiXCR, giving one entry per CDR3 protein. The table lists about 460,000 distinct CDR3 sequences, less than 25% of them singletons. Study-wide findings and caveats: Sample size was small, which may have lowered accuracy.

This clonotype occurred a few times. The antigen is not known. The origin of this receptor is a female donor with Graves disease. The chain combines TRBV7-2 with TRBJ2-4, with TRBD2 matching over 13 bases. Specimen: peripheral blood mononuclear cells (PBMCs), collected when the disease was refractory, from a patient treated with antithyroid drugs. The CDR3 loop reads CASSLRGTSGNPSLVAKNIQYF. DNA of the CDR3: TGTGCCAGCAGCTTACGCGGGACTAGCGGGAATCCAAGCCTGGTGGCCAAAAACATTCAGTACTTC.